One TCR beta chain is described in this entry. The PCR used 60 Vbeta and 13 Jbeta primers. The protocol was immunoSEQ multiplex PCR, while the TCRdb copy is restricted to in-frame clones and leaves out a portion. This table has approximately 120,000 clones, 76% appearing once. This sample is drawn from a study of cytomegalovirus exposure and HLA in healthy donors. V shed 2 bases and J shed 8 bases, with 11 bases lying between them. Germline CDR1 reads SGHRS; CDR2 reads YFSETQ. The CDR3 covers 13 residues. The rearrangement links TRBV5-1 to TRBJ2-1; D is unresolved. This TCR was sampled from a man aged 45-60 years in good health and CMV-seronegative. Sequenced input: PBMCs. The CDR3: CASSFGTSDEQFF. In DNA, the CDR3 is TGCGCCAGCAGCTTTGGTACCTCAGATGAGCAGTTCTTC. The full variable domain, rest sourced from reference TRBV5-1 and TRBJ2-1, is KAGVTQTPRYLIKTRGQQVTLSCSPISGHRSVSWYQQTPGQGLQFLFEYFSETQRNKGNFPGRFSGRQFSNSRSEMNVSTLELGDSALYLCASSFGTSDEQFFGPGTRLTVL.